Presented here are 4 T cell receptor beta chains from one specimen sequenced in a study of regulatory T cells in long-lasting Graves disease. Construction of the TCR beta libraries employed iRepertoire HTBI primers in conjunction with Arm-PCR of CDR3 regions. TCRdb recomputed calls from the multiplex PCR reads with MiXCR, one row per CDR3 protein. Of roughly 490,000 distinct CDR3 sequences listed, 22% are singletons. Time point of the sample: persistent/refractory GD, antithyroid drugs over 5 years with positive TRAb. The TCR library was made from RNA that had been extracted from PBMCs in TRIzol. The source material was peripheral blood mononuclear cells (PBMCs), sampled when the disease was refractory, from a patient treated with antithyroid drugs. These receptors all stem from a female donor with Graves disease.

Ten or more counts support this clonotype. The chain links TRBV6-1 to TRBJ2-5, with 9 bases identical to TRBD1. This CDR3 has 15 residues. Per the germline V gene, CDR1 is MNHNS and CDR2 is SASEGT. Trimming took 6 bases from V and 5 from J; bases not matched to a gene: 10. The DNA of the CDR3 is TGTGCCAGCAGATCCGACACAGGGGGCGGGGAGACCCAGTACTTC. This encodes CASRSDTGGGETQYF.

V is TRBV12-3 or TRBV12-4 and J is TRBJ1-5; D perhaps matches TRBD1 (5 bases). This CDR3 spans 16 amino acids. V lost 4 bases and J 2 bases, leaving 15 bases between the germline ends. The CDR3 nucleotides are TGTGCCAGCAGTTCATACGGGGGGGGTCGCAATCAGCCCCAGCATTTT. Its translation: CASSSYGGGRNQPQHF.

There are many counts of this clonotype. This rearrangement joins TRBV6-1 to TRBJ1-1, with no clear D. The germline V gene encodes CDR1 MNHNS and CDR2 SASEGT. V lost 6 bases and J 3 bases, leaving 14 bases between the germline ends. This CDR3 has 14 residues. CDR3 in amino acids: CASSRNSRHTEAFF. DNA for the CDR3: TGTGCCAGCAGCCGTAACAGTAGGCACACTGAAGCTTTCTTT.

The V and J genes are TRBV20-1 and TRBJ2-5, with D possibly being TRBD2 (6 bases). Germline V gene lookup returns CDR1 DFQATT and CDR2 SNEGSKA (reference sequence). V dropped 6 bases and J dropped 4 bases, with 21 bases sitting between them. The CDR3 is made up of 15 amino acids. In nucleotides, the CDR3 is TGCAGTGCCGCGGTTCCAAAGGGACTTAGAGAGACCCAGTACTTC. As protein: CSAAVPKGLRETQYF.